A single sample gave rise to the 8 T cell receptor beta chains below, sequenced in a study of CD4 T cells in relation to SARS-CoV-2 and coronaviruses. For these TCRs, the target antigens are not known. Libraries were prepared by immunoSEQ multiplex PCR; TCRdb keeps only in-frame clonotypes and omits some of them. The table includes approximately 20,000 clones, roughly 77% detected once. Before the COVID-19 pandemic, during about 2010-2018, CD4+ T cells were taken from unexposed donors. CD4+ T cells were isolated from the cells after around 10 days of culture. The sample was CD4+ T cells from PBMCs, cultured in vitro. The receptors derive from a human donor in good health.

V is TRBV3-1 (or the pseudogene TRBV3-2) and J is TRBJ2-2; TRBD1 matches at 11 bases. The CDR3 sequence is 15 residues long. CDR1 is LGHDT and CDR2 is YNNKEL in the germline V gene (reference sequence). Trimming cost V 1 base and J 6 bases; bases outside gene matches: 1. The CDR3 sequence: CASSQGTGGPGELFF. The CDR3 nucleotides read TGTGCCAGCAGCCAAGGGACAGGGGGCCCCGGGGAGCTGTTTTTT.

This chain uses TRBV3-1 (or the pseudogene TRBV3-2) with TRBJ1-1; possibly TRBD1 for D (6 bases). The CDR3 loop spans 15 amino acids. The germline gives CDR1 LGHDT, CDR2 YNNKEL (reference sequence). Trimming pared 6 bases from V and 0 bases from J, leaving 14 bases between. In DNA form, the CDR3 reads TGTGCCAGCAGAAGAGGGGACACGATGAACACTGAAGCTTTCTTT. It translates to CASRRGDTMNTEAFF.

In this sample, this clone turned up once. The chain couples TRBV1 to TRBJ2-3; no DNA check was done on the table's D call, TRBD1. TRBV1 is reported as a pseudogene. The CDR3 length is 15 residues. CDR3 residues: CTSSQRGQYSDTQYF. DNA for the CDR3: TGCACCAGCAGCCAAAGGGGCCAGTACTCAGATACGCAGTATTTT.

This sequence joins TRBV7-6 and TRBJ1-5, with a tentative D call TRBD1 (5 bases). Germline assignment: CDR1 SGHVS and CDR2 FNYEAQ. V was cut by 5 bases and J by 2 bases, with 16 bases left in between. This CDR3 region has 16 residues. The chain's CDR3 is CASSQGQGGGNQPQHF. Here the CDR3 DNA reads TGTGCCAGCAGCCAGGGCCAGGGAGGCGGCAATCAGCCCCAGCATTTT.

V gene TRBV5-8 combines with J gene TRBJ2-7; possibly TRBD2 for D (5 bases). This CDR3 has 13 amino acids. Germline V CDR1 and CDR2: SGHTS, YDEGEE. V was trimmed by 10 bases and J by 1 base, leaving 15 bases between them. CDR3: CAGTKAGSYEQYF. The CDR3 nucleotides read TGTGCCGGAACTAAGGCGGGTTCCTACGAGCAGTACTTC.

The rearrangement uses TRBV5-1 and TRBJ2-5, with D possibly matching TRBD2 (6 bases). This CDR3 spans 15 amino acids. Germline lookup yields CDR1 SGHRS and CDR2 YFSETQ. Trimming shortened V by 0 bases and J by 2 bases, and 11 bases separated the two germline ends. The CDR3 nucleotides read TGCGCCAGCAGCTTGGCCGGGACTCCGCAAGAGACCCAGTACTTC. Translating it yields CASSLAGTPQETQYF.

The V gene is TRBV18, the J gene TRBJ1-1; 7 bases align to TRBD1. Germline-derived CDR1 and CDR2 are KGHSH and LQKENI. The V segment lost 3 bases and the J segment 4 bases; nucleotides outside the gene matches: 8. The length of the CDR3 is 15 residues. CDR3 in amino acids: CASSPQTGSGTEAFF. CDR3 coding DNA: TGTGCCAGCTCACCCCAGACAGGGTCGGGCACTGAAGCTTTCTTT.

This clone was recorded a few times. The gene calls are TRBV19 and TRBJ2-7; D might be TRBD1 or TRBD2, each matching 6 bases. V was clipped by 3 bases and J by 2 bases, with 14 bases between them. The CDR3 runs 15 residues. Germline CDR1 is LNHDA and CDR2 is SQIVND (reference sequence). CDR3 sequence (DNA): TGTGCCAGTAGTATTGGGGGGCAGGGGACCTACGAGCAGTACTTC. Protein: CASSIGGQGTYEQYF. Full variable domain (remainder filled in from reference TRBV19 and TRBJ2-7): DGGITQSPKYLFRKEGQNVTLSCEQNLNHDAMYWYRQDPGQGLRLIYYSQIVNDFQKGDIAEGYSVSREKKESFPLTVTSAQKNPTAFYLCASSIGGQGTYEQYFGPGTRLTVT.